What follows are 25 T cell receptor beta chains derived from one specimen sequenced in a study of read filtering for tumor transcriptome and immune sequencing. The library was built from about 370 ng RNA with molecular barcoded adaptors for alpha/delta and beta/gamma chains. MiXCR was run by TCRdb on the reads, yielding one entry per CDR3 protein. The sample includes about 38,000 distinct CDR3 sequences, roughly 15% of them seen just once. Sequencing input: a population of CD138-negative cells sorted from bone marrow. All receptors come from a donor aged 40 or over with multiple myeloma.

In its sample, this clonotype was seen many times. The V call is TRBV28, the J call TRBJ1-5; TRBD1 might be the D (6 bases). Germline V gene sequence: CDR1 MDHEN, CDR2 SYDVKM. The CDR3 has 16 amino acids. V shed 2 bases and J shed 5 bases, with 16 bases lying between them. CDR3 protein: CASSLSGRGIDQPQHF. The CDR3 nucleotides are TGTGCCAGCAGTTTAAGCGGCAGGGGAATCGATCAGCCCCAGCATTTT.

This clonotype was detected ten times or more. This CDR3 is CASSPGQGGGDTQYF. The CDR3 DNA sequence: TGTGCCAGCAGCCCGGGACAGGGCGGAGGAGATACGCAGTATTTT. This chain links TRBV6-5 with TRBJ2-3; TRBD1 matches at 9 bases. Germline assignment: CDR1 MNHEY and CDR2 SVGAGI. CDR3 length: 15 amino acids. Trimming cost V 6 bases and J 5 bases; bases outside gene matches: 9.

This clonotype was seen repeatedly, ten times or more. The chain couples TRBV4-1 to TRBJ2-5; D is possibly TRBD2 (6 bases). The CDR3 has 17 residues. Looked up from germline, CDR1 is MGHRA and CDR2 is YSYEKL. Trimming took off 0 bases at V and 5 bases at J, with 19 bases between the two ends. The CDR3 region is CASSQDFWASAVETQYF. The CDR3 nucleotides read TGCGCCAGCAGCCAAGATTTTTGGGCTAGCGCTGTTGAGACCCAGTACTTC.

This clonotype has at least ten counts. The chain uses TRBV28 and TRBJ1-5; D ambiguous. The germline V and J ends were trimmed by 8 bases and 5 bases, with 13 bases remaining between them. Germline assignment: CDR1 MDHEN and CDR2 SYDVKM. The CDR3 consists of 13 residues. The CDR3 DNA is TGTGCCAGCTCTTATGGGGTCGATCAGCCCCAGCATTTT. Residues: CASSYGVDQPQHF.

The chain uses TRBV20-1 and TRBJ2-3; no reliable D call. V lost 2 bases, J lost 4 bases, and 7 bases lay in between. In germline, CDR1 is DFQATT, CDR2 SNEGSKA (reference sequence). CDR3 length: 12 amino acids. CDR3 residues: CSARPPADTQYF. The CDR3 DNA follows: TGCAGTGCTAGACCACCAGCAGATACGCAGTATTTT.

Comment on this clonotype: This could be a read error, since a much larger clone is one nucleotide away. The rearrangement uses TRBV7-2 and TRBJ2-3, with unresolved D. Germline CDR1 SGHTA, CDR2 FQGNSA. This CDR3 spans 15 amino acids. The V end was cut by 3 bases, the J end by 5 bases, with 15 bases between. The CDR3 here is CASSLVSGPGDTQYF. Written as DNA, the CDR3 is TGTGCCAGCAGCTTGGTGTCAGGCCCCGGAGATACGCAGTATTTT.

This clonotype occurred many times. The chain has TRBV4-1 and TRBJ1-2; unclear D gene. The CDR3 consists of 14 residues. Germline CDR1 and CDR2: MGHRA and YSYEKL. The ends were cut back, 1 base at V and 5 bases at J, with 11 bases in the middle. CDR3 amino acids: CASSQVVTRYGYTF. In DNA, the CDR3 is TGCGCCAGCAGCCAAGTCGTGACAAGATATGGCTACACCTTC.

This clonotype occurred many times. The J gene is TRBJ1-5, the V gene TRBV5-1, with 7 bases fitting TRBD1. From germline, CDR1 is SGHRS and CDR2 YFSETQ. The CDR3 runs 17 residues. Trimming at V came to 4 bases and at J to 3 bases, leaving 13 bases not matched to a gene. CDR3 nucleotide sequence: TGCGCCAGCAGCCAGCGGAGGGGGCGGCCCCACAATCAGCCCCAGCATTTT. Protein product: CASSQRRGRPHNQPQHF.

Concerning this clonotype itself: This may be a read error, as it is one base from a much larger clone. DNA of the CDR3: TGTGCCAGCAGTAAAAACGTACCGGGGGAAGGAGAGACCCAGTACTTC. Its protein is CASSKNVPGEGETQYF. This rearrangement joins TRBV6-6 to TRBJ2-5, with D perhaps TRBD2 (6 bases). The CDR3 runs 16 residues. V was clipped by 5 bases and J by 4 bases, with 20 bases between them. In germline, CDR1 is MNHNY, CDR2 SVGAGI (reference sequence).

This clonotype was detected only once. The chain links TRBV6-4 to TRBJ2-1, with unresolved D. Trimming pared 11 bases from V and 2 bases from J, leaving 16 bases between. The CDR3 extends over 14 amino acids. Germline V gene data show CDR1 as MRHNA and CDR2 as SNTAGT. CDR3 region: CAGTDGGPYNEQFF. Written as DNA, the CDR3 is TGTGCCGGCACAGACGGTGGCCCCTACAATGAGCAGTTCTTC.

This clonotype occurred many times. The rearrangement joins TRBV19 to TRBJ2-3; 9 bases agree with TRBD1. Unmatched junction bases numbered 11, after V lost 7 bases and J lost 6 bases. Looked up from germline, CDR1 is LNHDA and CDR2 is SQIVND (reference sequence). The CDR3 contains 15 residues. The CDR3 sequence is CASKLEQGAADTQYF. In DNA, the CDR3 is TGTGCCAGTAAGCTGGAACAGGGGGCAGCGGATACGCAGTATTTT. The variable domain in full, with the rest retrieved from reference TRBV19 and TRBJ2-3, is DGGITQSPKYLFRKEGQNVTLSCEQNLNHDAMYWYRQDPGQGLRLIYYSQIVNDFQKGDIAEGYSVSREKKESFPLTVTSAQKNPTAFYLCASKLEQGAADTQYFGPGTRLTVL.

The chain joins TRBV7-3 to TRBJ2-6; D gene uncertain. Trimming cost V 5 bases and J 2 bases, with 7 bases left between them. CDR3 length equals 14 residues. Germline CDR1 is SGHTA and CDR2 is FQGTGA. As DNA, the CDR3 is TGTGCCAGCAGCCCCACGGCTGGGGCCAACGTCCTGACTTTC. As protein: CASSPTAGANVLTF.

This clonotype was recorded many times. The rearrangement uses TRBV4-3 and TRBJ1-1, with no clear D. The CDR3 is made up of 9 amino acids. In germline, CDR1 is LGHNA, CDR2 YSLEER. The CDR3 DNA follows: TGCGCTCCAAGGGCTGAAGCTTTCTTT. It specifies CAPRAEAFF.

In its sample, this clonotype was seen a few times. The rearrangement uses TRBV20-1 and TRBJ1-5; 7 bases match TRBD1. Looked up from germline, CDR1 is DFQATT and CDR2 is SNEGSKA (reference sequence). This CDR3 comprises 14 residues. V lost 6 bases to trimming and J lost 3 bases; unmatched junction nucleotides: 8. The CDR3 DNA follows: TGCAGTGCCGCGGGACAGTTACTCAATCAGCCCCAGCATTTT. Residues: CSAAGQLLNQPQHF.

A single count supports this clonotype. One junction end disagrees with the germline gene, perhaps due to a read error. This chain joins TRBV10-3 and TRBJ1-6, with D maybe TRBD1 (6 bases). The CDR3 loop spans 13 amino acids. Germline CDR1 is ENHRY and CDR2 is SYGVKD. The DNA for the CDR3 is TGTGCCATACAAGACAGGCAGGGCCCACCCCCCCACTTT. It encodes CAIQDRQGPPPHF.

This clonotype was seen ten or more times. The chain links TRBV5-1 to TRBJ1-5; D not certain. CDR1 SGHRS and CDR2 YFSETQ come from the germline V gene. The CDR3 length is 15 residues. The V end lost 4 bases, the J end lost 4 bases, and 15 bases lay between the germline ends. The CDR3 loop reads CASSVGGLGNQPQHF. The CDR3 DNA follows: TGCGCCAGCAGCGTAGGAGGGTTAGGGAATCAGCCCCAGCATTTT.

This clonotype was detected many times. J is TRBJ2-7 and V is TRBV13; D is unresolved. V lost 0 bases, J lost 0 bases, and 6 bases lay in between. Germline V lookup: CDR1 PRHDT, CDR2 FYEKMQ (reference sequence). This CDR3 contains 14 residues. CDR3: CASSLGGNSYEQYF. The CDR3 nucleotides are TGTGCCAGCAGCTTAGGGGGGAACTCCTACGAGCAGTACTTC.

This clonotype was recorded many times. This CDR3 is CASSLGHEGAFFYEQYF. CDR3 DNA sequence: TGTGCCAGCAGTTTGGGGCATGAAGGGGCTTTTTTCTACGAGCAGTACTTC. The J gene is TRBJ2-7, the V gene TRBV28, with D possibly TRBD1 on 5 matching bases. The CDR3 sequence is 17 residues long. Germline values: CDR1 MDHEN, CDR2 SYDVKM. Trimming removed 3 bases from V and 3 bases from J, with 21 bases in between.

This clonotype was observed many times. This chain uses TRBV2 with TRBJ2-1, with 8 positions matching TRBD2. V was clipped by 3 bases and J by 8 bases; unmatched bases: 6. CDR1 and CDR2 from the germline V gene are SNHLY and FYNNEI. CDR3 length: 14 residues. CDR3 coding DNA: TGTGCCAGCAGTGAGATTAGCGGGGTCGATGAGCAGTTCTTC. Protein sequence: CASSEISGVDEQFF.

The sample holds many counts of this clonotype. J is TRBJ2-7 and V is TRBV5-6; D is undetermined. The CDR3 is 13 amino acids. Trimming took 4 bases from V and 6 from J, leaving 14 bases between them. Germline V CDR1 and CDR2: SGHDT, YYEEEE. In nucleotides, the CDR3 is TGTGCCAGCAGCCCGTCCGGTAAGGGCGAGCAGTACTTC. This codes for CASSPSGKGEQYF.

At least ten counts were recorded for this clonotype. The CDR3 loop reads CAPHRDREGGNQPQHF. DNA of the CDR3: TGTGCCCCCCACCGGGACAGGGAAGGTGGCAATCAGCCCCAGCATTTT. V is TRBV10-3 and J is TRBJ1-5; 9 bases are a match to TRBD1. CDR1 ENHRY and CDR2 SYGVKD come from the germline V gene. The CDR3 length is 16 residues. After removal of 11 bases from V and 2 bases from J, the junction contained 13 bases not matched to a gene.

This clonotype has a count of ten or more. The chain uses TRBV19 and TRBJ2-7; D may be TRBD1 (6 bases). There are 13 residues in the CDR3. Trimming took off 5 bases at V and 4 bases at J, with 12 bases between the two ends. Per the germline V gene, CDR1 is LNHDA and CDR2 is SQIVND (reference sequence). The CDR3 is CASSVPDRYEQYF. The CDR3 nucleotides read TGTGCCAGTAGTGTCCCGGACAGATACGAGCAGTACTTC.

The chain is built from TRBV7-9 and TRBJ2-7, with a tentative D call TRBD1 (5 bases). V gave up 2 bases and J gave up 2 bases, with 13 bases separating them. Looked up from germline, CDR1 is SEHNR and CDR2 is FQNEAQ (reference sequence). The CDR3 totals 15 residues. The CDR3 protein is CASSLTKGSAYEQYF. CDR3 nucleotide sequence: TGTGCCAGCAGCTTAACTAAGGGGTCCGCCTACGAGCAGTACTTC.

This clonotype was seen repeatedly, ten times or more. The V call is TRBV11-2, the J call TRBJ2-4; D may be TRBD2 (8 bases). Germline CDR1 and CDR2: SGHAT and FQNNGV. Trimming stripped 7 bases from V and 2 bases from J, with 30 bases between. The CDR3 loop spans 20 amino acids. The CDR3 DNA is TGTGCCAGCAACCCGGGGGGGGCAGGGGGAGGAAGTTTGACCAAAAACATTCAGTACTTC. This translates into CASNPGGAGGGSLTKNIQYF.

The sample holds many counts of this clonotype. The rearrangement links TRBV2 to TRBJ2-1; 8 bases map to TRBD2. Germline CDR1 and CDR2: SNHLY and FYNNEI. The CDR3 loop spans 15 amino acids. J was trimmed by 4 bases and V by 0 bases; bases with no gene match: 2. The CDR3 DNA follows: TGTGCCAGCAGTGAAGCGCGGGGGGCGTACAATGAGCAGTTCTTC. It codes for CASSEARGAYNEQFF.